Following are 20 T cell receptor beta chains from one sample sequenced in a study of shared clonotypes between healthy human individuals. Profiled with immunoSEQ multiplex PCR; TCRdb holds only in-frame clones, not every one. This table has roughly 1 million clones, around 78% appearing once. The sequencing sample was made of memory CD4+ T cells from PBMCs. Indicated subset: CD45RA-negative fraction. Receptors originate from a man aged 18 to 30 in good health. Some clones in this sample may be carry-over from other donors' samples.

The chain carries TRBV5-1 and TRBJ2-3; D is ambiguous. CDR1 is SGHRS and CDR2 is YFSETQ in the germline V gene. There are 13 residues in the CDR3. With 0 bases removed from V and 4 bases from J, the gap between germline ends came to 6 bases. For the CDR3, the DNA is TGCGCCAGCAGCTTGGAGCCCTCAGATACGCAGTATTTT. The encoded protein is CASSLEPSDTQYF.

The chain's CDR3 is CASSYSTGNTGELFF. CDR3 bases: TGTGCCAGCAGTTACTCGACAGGGAACACCGGGGAGCTGTTTTTT. V usage is TRBV6-5 and J usage is TRBJ2-2; possibly TRBD1 for D (6 bases). Trimming cost V 0 bases and J 1 base, with 6 bases left between them. CDR1 is MNHEY and CDR2 is SVGAGI in the germline V gene. The CDR3 spans 15 residues.

This chain links TRBV27 with TRBJ1-2, with TRBD1 as a possible D gene (5 bases). CDR3 length: 15 amino acids. V lost 4 bases, J lost 1 base, and 13 bases lay in between. Germline-derived CDR1 and CDR2 are MNHEY and SMNVEV (reference sequence). The CDR3 bases are TGTGCCAGCAGTTCCGACAGCCTACTTAACTATGGCTACACCTTC. As protein: CASSSDSLLNYGYTF.

This clone has just one count. The sample has other DNA sequences that encode this CDR3 too. V and J are TRBV18 and TRBJ2-3; TRBD2 aligns across 10 bases. V lost 3 bases to trimming and J lost 0 bases; unmatched junction nucleotides: 3. The CDR3 runs to 16 residues. From germline, CDR1 is KGHSH and CDR2 LQKENI. The chain's CDR3 is CASSPRTSGSTDTQYF. The CDR3 DNA reads as TGTGCCAGCTCACCCCGGACTAGCGGTAGCACAGATACGCAGTATTTT.

This clone has only a few counts. The rearrangement uses TRBV5-1 and TRBJ2-5, with 7 bases matching TRBD1. The CDR3 extends over 14 amino acids. From germline, CDR1 is SGHRS and CDR2 YFSETQ. The V gene end was trimmed by 4 bases and the J gene end by 5 bases; junction bases not matched to a gene: 8. In DNA form, the CDR3 reads TGCGCCAGCAGCCCGAGCGACAGGGCGGAGACCCAGTACTTC. Protein product: CASSPSDRAETQYF.

Remarks on this clone: Distinct nucleotide sequences in the sample also encode this CDR3. The genes are TRBV2 and TRBJ2-2; D remains ambiguous. The V gene's germline CDR1 is SNHLY and CDR2 FYNNEI. Trimming removed 4 bases at V and 7 bases at J, with 4 bases between. The CDR3 sequence is 11 residues long. The CDR3 loop is CASSVFGELFF. CDR3 in DNA: TGTGCCAGCAGTGTATTCGGGGAGCTGTTTTTT.

This clone has a single count. V gene TRBV11-3 combines with J gene TRBJ2-2; 8 nucleotides line up with TRBD1. V lost 5 bases, J lost 5 bases, and 16 bases stayed unmatched. CDR3 length: 18 residues. Germline CDR1 and CDR2: SGHNT and YENEEA. The CDR3 sequence is CASSNKRTGIVSTGELFF. The CDR3 nucleotides read TGTGCCAGCAGCAATAAAAGGACAGGGATCGTTAGTACCGGGGAGCTGTTTTTT.

The chain is built from TRBV5-4 and TRBJ1-1; D call uncertain. Looked up from germline, CDR1 is SGHNT and CDR2 is YYREEE (reference sequence). Trimming left V 1 base short and J 1 base short, with 11 bases between. The CDR3 length is 15 residues. This CDR3 is CASSLIGRQNTEAFF. CDR3 coding DNA: TGTGCCAGCAGCTTGATAGGACGGCAGAACACTGAAGCTTTCTTT.

This clone has just one count. Other DNA sequences in the same sample also yield this CDR3. The V gene is TRBV5-6, the J gene TRBJ2-5, with 14 bases fitting TRBD2. The J segment lost 5 bases and the V segment lost 2 bases, leaving 2 bases of the junction unmatched. The germline V gene encodes CDR1 SGHDT and CDR2 YYEEEE. CDR3 length: 15 residues. The CDR3 is CASSLRLAGGETQYF. CDR3 nucleotides: TGTGCCAGCAGCTTAAGACTAGCGGGAGGGGAGACCCAGTACTTC. Together with reference TRBV5-6 and TRBJ2-5, the CDR3 gives the full variable domain: DAGVTQSPTHLIKTRGQQVTLRCSPKSGHDTVSWYQQALGQGPQFIFQYYEEEERQRGNFPDRFSGHQFPNYSSELNVNALLLGDSALYLCASSLRLAGGETQYFGPGTRLLVL.

The chain couples TRBV18 to TRBJ1-1; 8 bases agree with TRBD1. The germline V gene encodes CDR1 KGHSH and CDR2 LQKENI. V shed 0 bases, J shed 1 base, and the junction held 4 bases outside the gene matches. The CDR3 spans 16 residues. The CDR3 region is CASSPPSQGENTEAFF. Here the CDR3 DNA reads TGTGCCAGCTCACCACCGTCACAGGGGGAGAACACTGAAGCTTTCTTT.

Points on this clone: At the DNA level, this CDR3 is encoded by other sequences in the same sample as well. The chain is built from TRBV6-6 and TRBJ2-5; maybe TRBD2 (5 bases). CDR3 size: 12 residues. Germline V gene lookup returns CDR1 MNHNY and CDR2 SVGAGI (reference sequence). V was trimmed by 5 bases and J by 5 bases, leaving 9 bases between them. The CDR3 region is CASSPPGETQYF. The CDR3 bases are TGTGCCAGCAGTCCCCCGGGGGAGACCCAGTACTTC.

The chain employs TRBV30 and TRBJ2-2, with D tentatively TRBD1 (5 bases). Trimming took 3 bases from V and 3 from J, leaving 8 bases between them. Germline V gene lookup returns CDR1 GTSNPN and CDR2 SVGIG (reference sequence). The CDR3 spans 13 residues. The CDR3 region has the DNA TGTGCCTGGAGGGCAGGGCACACCGGGGAGCTGTTTTTT. Translating gives CAWRAGHTGELFF.

Written as DNA, the CDR3 is TGTGCCACTGCGGGTGGTTTCGCTGGAAACACCATATATTTT. It translates to CATAGGFAGNTIYF. The V gene is TRBV6-6, the J gene TRBJ1-3; D is unclear. Germline CDR1 and CDR2: MNHNY and SVGAGI (reference sequence). V was trimmed by 10 bases and J by 2 bases, leaving 15 bases between them. The CDR3 has 14 amino acids.

This clone came up once. This rearrangement joins TRBV28 to TRBJ2-2; tentative D call: TRBD1 (5 bases). Trimming removed 2 bases from V and 5 bases from J, with 12 bases in between. Germline V lookup: CDR1 MDHEN, CDR2 SYDVKM. The CDR3 is made up of 15 amino acids. In DNA form, the CDR3 reads TGTGCCAGCAGTTTAGAAAAGGGGCGGACCGGGGAGCTGTTTTTT. Translating it yields CASSLEKGRTGELFF.

This clone turned up a few times. The chain carries TRBV7-8 and TRBJ2-2; D possibly corresponds to TRBD2 (5 bases). Trimming took off 5 bases at V and 4 bases at J, with 17 bases between the two ends. The length of the CDR3 is 16 residues. In germline, CDR1 is SGHVS, CDR2 FQNEAQ. For the CDR3, the DNA is TGTGCCAGCAGCGACGGGGTTAGCGCGAGCACCGGGGAGCTGTTTTTT. This sequence encodes CASSDGVSASTGELFF. The whole variable domain, remainder taken from reference TRBV7-8 and TRBJ2-2, is GAGVSQSPRYKVAKRGQDVALRCDPISGHVSLFWYQQALGQGPEFLTYFQNEAQLDKSGLPSDRFFAERPEGSVSTLKIQRTQQEDSAVYLCASSDGVSASTGELFFGEGSRLTVL.

The table lists this clone with a few counts. V usage is TRBV30 and J usage is TRBJ2-7; 9 nucleotides match TRBD2. The CDR3 is 12 residues long. J gave up 3 bases and V 5 bases, and 2 bases lay outside the gene matches. Per the germline V gene, CDR1 is GTSNPN and CDR2 is SVGIG (reference sequence). Written as DNA, the CDR3 is TGTGCCTGGGGGACTAGCTACTACGAGCAGTACTTC. This encodes CAWGTSYYEQYF.

J is TRBJ1-1 and V is TRBV5-4, with D uncertain. The V end was cut by 4 bases, the J end by 0 bases, with 13 bases between. Per germline, CDR1 SGHNT and CDR2 YYREEE (reference sequence). This CDR3 has 15 amino acids. The CDR3 reads CASSTRVNMNTEAFF. The CDR3 DNA sequence: TGTGCCAGCAGCACGAGGGTCAACATGAACACTGAAGCTTTCTTT. The full variable domain, completed using reference TRBV5-4 and TRBJ1-1, is ETGVTQSPTHLIKTRGQQVTLRCSSQSGHNTVSWYQQALGQGPQFIFQYYREEENGRGNFPPRFSGLQFPNYSSELNVNALELDDSALYLCASSTRVNMNTEAFFGQGTRLTVV.

This chain connects TRBV12-5 to TRBJ2-5; D is uncertain. CDR3 length equals 12 residues. The germline CDR1 and CDR2 sequences are LGHNT and FRNRAP. V gave up 2 bases and J gave up 7 bases, with 8 bases separating them. Written as DNA, the CDR3 is TGTGCTAGTGGTTTGTTCGGTGGGACCCAGTACTTC. Translating it yields CASGLFGGTQYF.

V and J are TRBV27 and TRBJ2-5, with 12 bases aligning to TRBD2. The V segment lost 10 bases and the J segment 0 bases; nucleotides outside the gene matches: 12. Germline-derived CDR1 and CDR2 are MNHEY and SMNVEV (reference sequence). The CDR3 has 17 residues. This CDR3 is CATAHVWTSGNQETQYF. The CDR3 nucleotides read TGTGCCACCGCGCACGTCTGGACTAGCGGGAACCAAGAGACCCAGTACTTC.

The count of this clone is one. The J gene is TRBJ1-1, the V gene TRBV15; D gene unclear. The CDR3 totals 16 residues. Trimming took off 0 bases at V and 0 bases at J, with 11 bases between the two ends. CDR1 and CDR2 (germline): LNHNV, YYDKDF (reference sequence). The CDR3 loop is CATSRDGSLMNTEAFF. CDR3 bases: TGTGCCACCAGCAGAGATGGCAGCTTGATGAACACTGAAGCTTTCTTT.